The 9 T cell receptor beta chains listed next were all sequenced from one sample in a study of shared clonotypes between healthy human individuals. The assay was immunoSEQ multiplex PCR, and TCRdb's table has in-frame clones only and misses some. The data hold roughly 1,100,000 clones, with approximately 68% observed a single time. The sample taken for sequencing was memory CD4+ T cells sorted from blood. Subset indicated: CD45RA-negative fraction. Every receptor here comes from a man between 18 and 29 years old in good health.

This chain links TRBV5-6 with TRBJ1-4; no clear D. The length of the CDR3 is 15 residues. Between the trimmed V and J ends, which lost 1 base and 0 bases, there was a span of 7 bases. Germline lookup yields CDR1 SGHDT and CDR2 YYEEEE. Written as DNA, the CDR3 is TGTGCCAGCAGCTTGATCAGCGCAACTAATGAAAAACTGTTTTTT. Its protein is CASSLISATNEKLFF.

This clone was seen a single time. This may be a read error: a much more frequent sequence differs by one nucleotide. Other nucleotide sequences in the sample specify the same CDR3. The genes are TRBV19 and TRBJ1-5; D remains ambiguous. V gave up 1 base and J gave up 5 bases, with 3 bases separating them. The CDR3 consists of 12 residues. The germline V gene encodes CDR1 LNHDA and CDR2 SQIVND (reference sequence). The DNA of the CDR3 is TGTGCCAGTAGTATAGGCTATCAGCCCCAGCATTTT. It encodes CASSIGYQPQHF.

CDR3 DNA sequence: TGTGCCAGCACGTCAGGGATGAACACTGAAGCTTTCTTT. Translated, it gives CASTSGMNTEAFF. V gene TRBV28 combines with J gene TRBJ1-1, with D maybe TRBD1 (5 bases). This CDR3 region has 13 residues. V was pared by 7 bases and J by 0 bases, with 9 bases between. The germline CDR1 and CDR2 sequences are MDHEN and SYDVKM.

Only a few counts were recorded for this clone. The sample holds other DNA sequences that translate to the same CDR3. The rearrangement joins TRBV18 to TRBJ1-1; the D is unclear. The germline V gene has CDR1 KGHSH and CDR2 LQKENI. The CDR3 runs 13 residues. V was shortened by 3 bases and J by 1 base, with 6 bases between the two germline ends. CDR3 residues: CASSPRENTEAFF. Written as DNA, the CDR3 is TGTGCCAGCTCACCGAGGGAGAACACTGAAGCTTTCTTT.

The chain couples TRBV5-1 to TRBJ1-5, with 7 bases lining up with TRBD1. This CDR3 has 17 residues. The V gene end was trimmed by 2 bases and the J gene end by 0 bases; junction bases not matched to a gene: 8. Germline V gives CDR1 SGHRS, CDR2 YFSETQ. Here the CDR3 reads CASSLSRDRYSNQPQHF. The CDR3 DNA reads TGCGCCAGCAGCTTAAGCCGGGACAGATATAGCAATCAGCCCCAGCATTTT.

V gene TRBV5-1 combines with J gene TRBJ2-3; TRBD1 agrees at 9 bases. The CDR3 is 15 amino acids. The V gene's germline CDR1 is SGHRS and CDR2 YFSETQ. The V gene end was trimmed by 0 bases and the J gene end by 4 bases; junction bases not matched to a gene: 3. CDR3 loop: CASSLDRGQSDTQYF. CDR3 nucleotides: TGCGCCAGCAGCTTGGACAGGGGGCAGTCAGATACGCAGTATTTT.

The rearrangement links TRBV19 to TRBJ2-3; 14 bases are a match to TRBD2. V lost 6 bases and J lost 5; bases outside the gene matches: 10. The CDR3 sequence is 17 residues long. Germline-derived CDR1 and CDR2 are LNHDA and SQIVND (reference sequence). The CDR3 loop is CASSDLTSGGAGDTQYF. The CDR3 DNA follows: TGTGCCAGTAGCGATCTGACTAGCGGGGGGGCGGGAGATACGCAGTATTTT.

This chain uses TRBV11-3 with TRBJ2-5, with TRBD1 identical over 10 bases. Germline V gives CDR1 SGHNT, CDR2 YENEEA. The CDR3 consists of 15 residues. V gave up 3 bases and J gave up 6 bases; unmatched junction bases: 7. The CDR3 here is CASSLRQGAIKTQYF. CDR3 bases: TGTGCCAGCAGCTTGAGACAGGGGGCGATAAAGACCCAGTACTTC.

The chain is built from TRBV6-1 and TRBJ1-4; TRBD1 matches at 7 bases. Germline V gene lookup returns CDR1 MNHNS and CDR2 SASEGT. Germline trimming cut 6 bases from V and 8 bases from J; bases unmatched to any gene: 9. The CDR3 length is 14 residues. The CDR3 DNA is TGTGCCAGCAGCCGACAGGGCCAAAACGAAAAACTGTTTTTT. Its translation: CASSRQGQNEKLFF.